The sequence of this TCR beta chain was determined in a study of T cell responses to AZD1222 COVID-19 vaccine. Findings of the study overall: Spike was spanned by vaccine-associated CD4 TCRs, with dominance at 160-218 and 743-854. In the spike-specific TCR repertoire, nearly half reportedly target unmutated variant regions.

Method: immunoSEQ multiplex PCR; TCRdb's copy keeps in-frame clones and lacks some. The sample holds 100,000 to 150,000 clones; about 92% are singletons and the top ten take about 4.4%. Germline lookup yields CDR1 SGDLS and CDR2 YYNGEE. V was trimmed by 4 bases and J by 9 bases, leaving 11 bases between them. This CDR3 is built from 12 residues. With respect to this clone: The antigen remains unidentified.

This clonotype originated in an adult in good health. The V call is TRBV9, the J call TRBJ2-1, with D possibly TRBD1 on 6 matching bases. The source was peripheral blood, collected on day 0 of MenACWY control vaccination. The CDR3 spells CASSLQGTEQFF. CDR3 in DNA: TGTGCCAGCAGCCTACAGGGCACTGAGCAGTTCTTC.